This entry concerns a single T cell receptor (beta chain). This sample stems from a study of T cell changes during pregnancy in multiple sclerosis. The CDR3 runs 15 residues. V was clipped by 3 bases and J by 7 bases; unmatched bases: 8. Germline CDR1 reads SNHLY; CDR2 reads FYNNEI. TCRdb keeps only in-frame clones here, not all; method: immunoSEQ multiplex PCR. The data contain about 87,000 clones, roughly 95% of them singletons. The source of this sequence is a female donor in good health, enrolled as a control in a pregnancy study. Sample: peripheral blood, taken in the third trimester of pregnancy. The genes are TRBV2 and TRBJ2-7, with 11 bases matching TRBD2. The CDR3 loop is CASSEQTSGKGEQYF. The CDR3 nucleotides are TGTGCCAGCAGTGAGCAGACTAGCGGGAAAGGGGAGCAGTACTTC.